The clone carrying this T cell receptor (beta chain) was seen more than once but under ten times. The source of the sample is a study of blood T cells in healthy people across ages. Sample-barcoded 5' priming and a J-beta primer mix drove a second PCR of roughly 6 to 12 cycles. TCRdb reprocessed the 5' RACE reads via MiXCR and lists one record per CDR3 protein. The repertoire holds over 1,500,000 distinct CDR3 sequences, with around 40% as singletons. Germline CDR1 and CDR2: LGHNA and YSLEER. Trimming at V came to 1 base and at J to 9 bases, leaving 6 bases not matched to a gene. This CDR3 region has 15 residues.

This sequence originates from a human donor in good health. The sample was blood. The genes are TRBV4-3 and TRBJ1-6; the match to TRBD1 covers 7 bases. In DNA, the CDR3 is TGCGCCAGCAGCCAAGGCCGGGACAGACGTTCACCCCTCCACTTT. Its protein product is CASSQGRDRRSPLHF.